This T cell receptor beta chain came from a study of Ad26.COV2.S vaccination and SARS-CoV-2 variants. Whole-study results and caveats: Spike-specific TCR breadth ran higher among vaccine recipients than placebo recipients. Non-spike TCR breadth did not differ much between vaccine and placebo recipients.

Profiled with immunoSEQ multiplex PCR; TCRdb holds only in-frame clones, not every one. The sample lists roughly 420,000 clones; 89% were seen once. Comment on this clone: Its specificity is unknown.

Treatment described: roughly 20 received Ad26.COV2.S at low or high dose, single or two shots; 5 received placebo; per-sample allocation not given. Samples were taken on day 63 after the first vaccine or placebo injection. V was shortened by 1 base and J by 1 base, with 16 bases between the two germline ends. Germline V gene lookup returns CDR1 MGHRA and CDR2 YSYEKL. This CDR3 spans 18 amino acids. The V and J genes are TRBV4-1 and TRBJ2-2, with D possibly matching TRBD1 (6 bases). The input for sequencing was peripheral blood, taken in a trial of Ad26.COV2.S vaccine versus placebo. The receptor's source is a person aged 18 to 65 who received the Ad26.COV2.S COVID-19 vaccine or a placebo. The DNA of the CDR3 is TGCGCCAGCAGCCAAGCCGGAAACAGGGCTTTGAACACCGGGGAGCTGTTTTTT. It codes for CASSQAGNRALNTGELFF.